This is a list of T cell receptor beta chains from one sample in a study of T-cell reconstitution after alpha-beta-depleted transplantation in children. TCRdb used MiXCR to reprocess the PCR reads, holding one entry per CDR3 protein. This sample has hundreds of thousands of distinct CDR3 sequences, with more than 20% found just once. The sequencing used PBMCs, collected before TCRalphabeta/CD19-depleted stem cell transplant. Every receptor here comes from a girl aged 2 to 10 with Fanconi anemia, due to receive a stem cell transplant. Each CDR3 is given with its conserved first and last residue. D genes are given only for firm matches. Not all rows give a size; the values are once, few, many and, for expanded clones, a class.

CDR3 protein: CASSFTSSGDRTDTQYF
CDR3 DNA: TGCGCCAGCAGCTTTACCTCTAGCGGGGACCGCACAGATACGCAGTATTTT
CDR3 length: 17
V gene: TRBV5-1
clone size: few
J gene: TRBJ2-3
D gene: TRBD2

CDR3 protein: CSVGPPGLEETQYF
CDR3 DNA: TGCAGCGTTGGACCCCCGGGTCTAGAAGAGACCCAGTACTTC
CDR3 length: 14
V gene: TRBV29-1
clone size: NA
J gene: TRBJ2-5
D gene: NA

CDR3 protein: CASRRGLAGGTSYNERFF
CDR3 DNA: TGTGCCAGCAGACGGGGACTAGCGGGAGGTACGTCCTACAATGAGCGGTTCTTC
CDR3 length: 18
V gene: TRBV2
clone size: many
J gene: TRBJ2-1
D gene: TRBD2

CDR3 protein: CSAPSGKRGKTQYF
CDR3 DNA: TGCAGTGCTCCCAGCGGGAAGCGGGGGAAGACCCAGTACTTC
CDR3 length: 14
V gene: TRBV20-1
clone size: NA
J gene: TRBJ2-5
D gene: TRBD2

CDR3 protein: CASSPGLKNIQYF
CDR3 DNA: TGCGCCAGCAGCCCGGGACTCAAAAACATTCAGTACTTC
CDR3 length: 13
V gene: TRBV5-1
clone size: few
J gene: TRBJ2-4
D gene: NA

CDR3 protein: CATSRQRSHNEQFF
CDR3 DNA: TGTGCCACCAGCAGACAGCGGTCCCACAATGAGCAGTTCTTC
CDR3 length: 14
V gene: TRBV15
clone size: many
J gene: TRBJ2-1
D gene: NA

CDR3 protein: CASSIVIGVSDTQYF
CDR3 DNA: TGTGCCAGCAGCATCGTAATCGGCGTTTCAGATACGCAGTATTTT
CDR3 length: 15
V gene: TRBV12-3/TRBV12-4
clone size: many
J gene: TRBJ2-3
D gene: NA

CDR3 protein: CARPDGAVEQFF
CDR3 DNA: TGTGCCAGACCAGATGGAGCAGTCGAGCAGTTCTTC
CDR3 length: 12
V gene: TRBV2
clone size: NA
J gene: TRBJ2-1
D gene: NA

CDR3 protein: CSVLEYEQYF
CDR3 DNA: TGCAGCGTTCTTGAGTACGAGCAGTACTTC
CDR3 length: 10
V gene: TRBV29-1
clone size: NA
J gene: TRBJ2-7
D gene: NA

CDR3 protein: CASSSPGGTQYF
CDR3 DNA: TGTGCCAGCAGTTCTCCGGGGGGGACCCAGTACTTC
CDR3 length: 12
V gene: TRBV6-5
clone size: many
J gene: TRBJ2-5
D gene: TRBD2

CDR3 protein: CASSRKRIGTSGLYEQYF
CDR3 DNA: TGCGCCAGCAGCCGTAAACGGATAGGGACTAGCGGATTATACGAGCAGTACTTC
CDR3 length: 18
V gene: TRBV4-1
clone size: NA
J gene: TRBJ2-7
D gene: TRBD2

CDR3 protein: CSVEDLGEGYEQYF
CDR3 DNA: TGCAGCGTTGAAGATCTGGGAGAGGGCTACGAGCAGTACTTC
CDR3 length: 14
V gene: TRBV29-1
clone size: many
J gene: TRBJ2-7
D gene: NA

CDR3 protein: CASSSDSNQPQHF
CDR3 DNA: TGTGCCAGCAGCTCTGACAGCAATCAGCCCCAGCATTTT
CDR3 length: 13
V gene: TRBV7-9
clone size: few
J gene: TRBJ1-5
D gene: NA

CDR3 protein: CSVSEGDYGYTF
CDR3 DNA: TGCAGCGTTTCGGAGGGAGACTATGGCTACACCTTC
CDR3 length: 12
V gene: TRBV29-1
clone size: NA
J gene: TRBJ1-2
D gene: NA

CDR3 protein: CSVAGTDNYNEQFF
CDR3 DNA: TGCAGCGTTGCTGGGACAGATAATTACAATGAGCAGTTCTTC
CDR3 length: 14
V gene: TRBV29-1
clone size: many
J gene: TRBJ2-1
D gene: TRBD1

CDR3 protein: CSAPESRLETQYF
CDR3 DNA: TGCAGTGCCCCTGAGTCAAGATTGGAGACCCAGTACTTC
CDR3 length: 13
V gene: TRBV20-1
clone size: NA
J gene: TRBJ2-5
D gene: NA

CDR3 protein: CASSSMGTDTQYF
CDR3 DNA: TGTGCCAGCAGCTCTATGGGCACAGATACGCAGTATTTT
CDR3 length: 13
V gene: TRBV7-3
clone size: NA
J gene: TRBJ2-3
D gene: NA

CDR3 protein: CSGLAGEYEQYF
CDR3 DNA: TGCAGTGGACTAGCGGGGGAGTACGAGCAGTACTTC
CDR3 length: 12
V gene: TRBV20-1
clone size: many
J gene: TRBJ2-7
D gene: TRBD2

CDR3 protein: CASSVEVSSGVGYNEQFF
CDR3 DNA: TGTGCCAGCAGCGTAGAGGTATCGAGCGGGGTCGGGTACAATGAGCAGTTCTTC
CDR3 length: 18
V gene: TRBV9
clone size: many
J gene: TRBJ2-1
D gene: TRBD2

CDR3 protein: CSARRGTGYEQYF
CDR3 DNA: TGCAGTGCTAGACGTGGGACAGGCTACGAGCAGTACTTC
CDR3 length: 13
V gene: TRBV20-1
clone size: NA
J gene: TRBJ2-7
D gene: TRBD1

CDR3 protein: CASSPQLKLSRGSYTGELFF
CDR3 DNA: TGTGCCAGCTCACCACAATTGAAGCTTTCCAGGGGGTCTTACACCGGGGAGCTGTTTTTT
CDR3 length: 20
V gene: TRBV18
clone size: NA
J gene: TRBJ2-2
D gene: TRBD1

CDR3 protein: CSVAAGIASGANVLTF
CDR3 DNA: TGCAGCGTTGCGGCAGGGATAGCCTCTGGGGCCAACGTCCTGACTTTC
CDR3 length: 16
V gene: TRBV29-1
clone size: NA
J gene: TRBJ2-6
D gene: NA

CDR3 protein: CASSYQGWDQPQHF
CDR3 DNA: TGTGCCAGCAGTTACCAAGGTTGGGATCAGCCCCAGCATTTT
CDR3 length: 14
V gene: TRBV6-5
clone size: NA
J gene: TRBJ1-5
D gene: NA

CDR3 protein: CASSRLGAGEQFF
CDR3 DNA: TGTGCCAGCAGCAGACTAGGGGCTGGGGAGCAGTTCTTC
CDR3 length: 13
V gene: TRBV12-3/TRBV12-4
clone size: many
J gene: TRBJ2-1
D gene: NA

CDR3 protein: CSVEQGETQYF
CDR3 DNA: TGCAGCGTTGAACAGGGAGAGACCCAGTACTTC
CDR3 length: 11
V gene: TRBV29-1
clone size: many
J gene: TRBJ2-5
D gene: NA

CDR3 protein: CASSSYRQASTSYFYGEQYF
CDR3 DNA: TGTGCCAGCAGCTCCTATCGCCAGGCCAGTACCTCTTATTTTTACGGCGAGCAGTACTTC
CDR3 length: 20
V gene: TRBV12-3/TRBV12-4
clone size: few
J gene: TRBJ2-7
D gene: NA

CDR3 protein: CASSRTQGFFNEQYF
CDR3 DNA: TGTGCCAGCAGCCGAACACAGGGATTCTTCAACGAGCAGTACTTC
CDR3 length: 15
V gene: TRBV7-9
clone size: many
J gene: TRBJ2-7
D gene: NA

CDR3 protein: CSAASTLKRSGANVLTF
CDR3 DNA: TGCAGCGCCGCATCCACCCTAAAGCGTTCTGGGGCCAACGTCCTGACTTTC
CDR3 length: 17
V gene: TRBV29-1
clone size: NA
J gene: TRBJ2-6
D gene: NA

CDR3 protein: CASSNYGGGYNEQFF
CDR3 DNA: TGTGCCAGCAGTAACTACGGGGGGGGATACAATGAGCAGTTCTTC
CDR3 length: 15
V gene: TRBV7-6
clone size: NA
J gene: TRBJ2-1
D gene: TRBD2

CDR3 protein: CASRNLNLNYGYTF
CDR3 DNA: TGTGCCAGCAGGAACCTAAATTTAAACTATGGCTACACCTTC
CDR3 length: 14
V gene: TRBV12-3/TRBV12-4
clone size: many
J gene: TRBJ1-2
D gene: NA

CDR3 protein: CASSLEVGVNGYTF
CDR3 DNA: TGTGCCAGCAGCTTAGAAGTAGGGGTGAATGGCTACACCTTC
CDR3 length: 14
V gene: TRBV7-9
clone size: NA
J gene: TRBJ1-2
D gene: NA

CDR3 protein: CSAPWRESSEQFF
CDR3 DNA: TGCAGTGCTCCTTGGCGGGAGAGTAGTGAGCAGTTCTTC
CDR3 length: 13
V gene: TRBV20-1
clone size: few
J gene: TRBJ2-1
D gene: TRBD2

CDR3 protein: CASSLGGRVSYNEQFF
CDR3 DNA: TGTGCCAGCAGCTTAGGCGGGAGAGTTTCCTACAATGAGCAGTTCTTC
CDR3 length: 16
V gene: TRBV11-2
clone size: many
J gene: TRBJ2-1
D gene: TRBD2

CDR3 protein: CASRTYGTSLHEQFF
CDR3 DNA: TGTGCCAGCAGGACCTACGGGACTAGCCTACATGAGCAGTTCTTC
CDR3 length: 15
V gene: TRBV6-2/TRBV6-3
clone size: NA
J gene: TRBJ2-1
D gene: TRBD2

CDR3 protein: CASSYLGLAGEREQFF
CDR3 DNA: TGTGCCAGCAGTTACTTAGGACTAGCGGGGGAGAGGGAGCAGTTCTTC
CDR3 length: 16
V gene: TRBV6-5
clone size: many
J gene: TRBJ2-1
D gene: TRBD2

CDR3 protein: CSARAGTKEAEAFF
CDR3 DNA: TGCAGTGCTAGAGCCGGGACAAAGGAGGCTGAAGCTTTCTTT
CDR3 length: 14
V gene: TRBV20-1
clone size: NA
J gene: TRBJ1-1
D gene: NA

CDR3 protein: CSATGQYHNSPLHF
CDR3 DNA: TGCAGTGCGACCGGACAGTACCATAATTCACCCCTCCACTTT
CDR3 length: 14
V gene: TRBV20-1
clone size: few
J gene: TRBJ1-6
D gene: NA